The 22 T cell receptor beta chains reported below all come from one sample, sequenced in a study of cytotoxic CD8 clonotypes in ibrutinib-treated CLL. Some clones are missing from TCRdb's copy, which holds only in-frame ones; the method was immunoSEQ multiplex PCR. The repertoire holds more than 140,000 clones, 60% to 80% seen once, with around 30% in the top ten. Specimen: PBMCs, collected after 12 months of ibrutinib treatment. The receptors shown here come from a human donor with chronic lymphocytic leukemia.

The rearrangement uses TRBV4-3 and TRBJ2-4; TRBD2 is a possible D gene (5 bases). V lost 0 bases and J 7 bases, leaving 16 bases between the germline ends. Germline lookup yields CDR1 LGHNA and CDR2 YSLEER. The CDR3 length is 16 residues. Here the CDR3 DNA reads TGCGCCAGCAGCCAAGAGTTAGGAGGAGCACGGAACATTCAGTACTTC. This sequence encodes CASSQELGGARNIQYF.

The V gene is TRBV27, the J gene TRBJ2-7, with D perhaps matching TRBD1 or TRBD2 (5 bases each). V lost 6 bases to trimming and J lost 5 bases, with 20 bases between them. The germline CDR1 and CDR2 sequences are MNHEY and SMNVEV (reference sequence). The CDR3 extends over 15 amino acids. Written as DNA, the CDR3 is TGTGCCAGCAGGTATCGGGGACCGCTCTTCCACGAGCAGTACTTC. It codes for CASRYRGPLFHEQYF.

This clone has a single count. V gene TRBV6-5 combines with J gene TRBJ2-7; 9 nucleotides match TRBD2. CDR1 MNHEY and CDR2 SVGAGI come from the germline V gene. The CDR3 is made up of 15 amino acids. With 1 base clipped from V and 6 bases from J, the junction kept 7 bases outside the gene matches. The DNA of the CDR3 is TGTGCCAGCAGTTACTTACGTAGCGGGAGAGCCGAGCAGTACTTC. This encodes CASSYLRSGRAEQYF.

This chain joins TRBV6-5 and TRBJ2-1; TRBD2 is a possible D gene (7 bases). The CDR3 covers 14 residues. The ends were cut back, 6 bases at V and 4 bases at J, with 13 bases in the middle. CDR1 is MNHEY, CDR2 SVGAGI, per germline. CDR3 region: CASRPGRGYNEQFF. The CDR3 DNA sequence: TGTGCCAGCAGGCCAGGGAGGGGGTACAATGAGCAGTTCTTC.

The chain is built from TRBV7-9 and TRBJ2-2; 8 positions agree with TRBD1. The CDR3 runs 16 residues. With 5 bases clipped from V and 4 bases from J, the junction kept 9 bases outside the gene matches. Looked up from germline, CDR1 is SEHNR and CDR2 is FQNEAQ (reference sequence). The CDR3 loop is CASSPFRTGSTGELFF. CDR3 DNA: TGTGCCAGCAGCCCCTTCAGGACAGGGTCCACCGGGGAGCTGTTTTTT.

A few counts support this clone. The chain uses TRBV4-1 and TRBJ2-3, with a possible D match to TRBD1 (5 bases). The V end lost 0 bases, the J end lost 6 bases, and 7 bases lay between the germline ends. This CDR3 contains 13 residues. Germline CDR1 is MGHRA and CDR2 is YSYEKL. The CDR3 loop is CASSQDRGDTQYF. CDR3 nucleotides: TGCGCCAGCAGCCAAGATAGGGGTGATACGCAGTATTTT.

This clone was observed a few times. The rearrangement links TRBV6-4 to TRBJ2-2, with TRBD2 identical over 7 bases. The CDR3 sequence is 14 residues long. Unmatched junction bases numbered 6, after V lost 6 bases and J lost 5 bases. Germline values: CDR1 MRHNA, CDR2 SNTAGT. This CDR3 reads CASRAGRETGELFF. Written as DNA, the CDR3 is TGTGCCAGCAGAGCGGGGCGCGAAACCGGGGAGCTGTTTTTT.

CDR3 protein: CASSVDRDSEYEQFF. The CDR3 DNA reads TGTGCCAGCAGCGTAGACAGGGACAGCGAATATGAGCAGTTCTTC. The chain links TRBV9 to TRBJ2-1; 7 bases match TRBD1. J gave up 8 bases and V 0 bases, and 8 bases lay outside the gene matches. Germline assignment: CDR1 SGDLS and CDR2 YYNGEE. The CDR3 is 15 amino acids.

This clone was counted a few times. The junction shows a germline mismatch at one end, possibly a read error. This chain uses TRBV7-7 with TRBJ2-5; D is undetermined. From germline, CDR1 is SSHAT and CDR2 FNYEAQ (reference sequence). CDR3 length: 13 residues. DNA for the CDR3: TGTGCTAGCAGCTCAAGTGTCAGGGAGACCCAGTACTTC. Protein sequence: CASSSSVRETQYF.

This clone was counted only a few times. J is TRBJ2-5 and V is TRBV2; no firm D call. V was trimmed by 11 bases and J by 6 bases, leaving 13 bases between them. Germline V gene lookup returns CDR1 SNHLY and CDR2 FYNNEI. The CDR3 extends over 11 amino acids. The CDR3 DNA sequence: TGTGCCCACGTAGGCCGGCAGACCCAGTACTTC. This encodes CAHVGRQTQYF.

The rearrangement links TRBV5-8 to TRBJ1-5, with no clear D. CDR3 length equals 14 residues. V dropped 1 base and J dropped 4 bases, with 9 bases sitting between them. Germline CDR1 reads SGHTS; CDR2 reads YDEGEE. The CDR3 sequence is CASSLTRGNQPQHF. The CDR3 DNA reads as TGTGCCAGCAGCTTGACACGAGGAAATCAGCCCCAGCATTTT.

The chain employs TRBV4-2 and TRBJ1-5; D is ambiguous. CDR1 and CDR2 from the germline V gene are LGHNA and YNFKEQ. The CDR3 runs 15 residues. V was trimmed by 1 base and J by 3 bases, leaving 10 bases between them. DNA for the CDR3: TGTGCCAGCAGCCAAGCGGTACAGCTCAATCAGCCCCAGCATTTT. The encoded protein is CASSQAVQLNQPQHF.

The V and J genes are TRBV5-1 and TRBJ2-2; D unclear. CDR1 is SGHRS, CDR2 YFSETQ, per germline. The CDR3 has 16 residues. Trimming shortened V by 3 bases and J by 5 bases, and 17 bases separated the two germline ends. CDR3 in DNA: TGCGCCAGCAGCTCCTTACCTGATATTAAGACCGGGGAGCTGTTTTTT. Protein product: CASSSLPDIKTGELFF.

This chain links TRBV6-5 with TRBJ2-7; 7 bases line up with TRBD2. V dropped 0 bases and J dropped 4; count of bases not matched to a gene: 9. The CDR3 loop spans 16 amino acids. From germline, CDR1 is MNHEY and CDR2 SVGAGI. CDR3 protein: CASSYSAGDGVYEQYF. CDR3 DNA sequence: TGTGCCAGCAGTTACTCCGCGGGAGACGGAGTGTACGAGCAGTACTTC.

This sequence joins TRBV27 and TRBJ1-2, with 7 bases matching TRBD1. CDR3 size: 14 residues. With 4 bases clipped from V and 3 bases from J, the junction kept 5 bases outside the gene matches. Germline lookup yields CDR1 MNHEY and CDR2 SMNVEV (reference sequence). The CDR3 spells CASSSIGTDYGYTF. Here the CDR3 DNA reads TGTGCCAGCAGTTCAATCGGGACAGACTATGGCTACACCTTC.

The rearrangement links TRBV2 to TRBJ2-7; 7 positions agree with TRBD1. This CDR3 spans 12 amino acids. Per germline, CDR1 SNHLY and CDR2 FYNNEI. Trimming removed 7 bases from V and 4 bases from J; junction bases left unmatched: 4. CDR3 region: CASTTQGYEQYF. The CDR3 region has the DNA TGTGCCAGCACCACACAGGGGTACGAGCAGTACTTC.

CDR3 nucleotide sequence: TGTGCCACTCCCCTTGGGGACCGAGAGACCGGGGAGCTGTTTTTT. This gives the protein CATPLGDRETGELFF. V and J are TRBV28 and TRBJ2-2; D is perhaps TRBD1 or TRBD2 (5 bases each). This CDR3 is built from 15 residues. Germline V gene lookup returns CDR1 MDHEN and CDR2 SYDVKM. V was cut by 10 bases and J by 5 bases, with 20 bases left in between.

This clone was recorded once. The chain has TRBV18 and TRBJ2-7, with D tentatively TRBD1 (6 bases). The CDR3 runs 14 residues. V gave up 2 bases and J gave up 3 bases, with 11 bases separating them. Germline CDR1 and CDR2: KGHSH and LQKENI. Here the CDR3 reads CASSPGGFHYEQYF. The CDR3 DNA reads TGTGCCAGCTCACCAGGGGGCTTCCACTACGAGCAGTACTTC.

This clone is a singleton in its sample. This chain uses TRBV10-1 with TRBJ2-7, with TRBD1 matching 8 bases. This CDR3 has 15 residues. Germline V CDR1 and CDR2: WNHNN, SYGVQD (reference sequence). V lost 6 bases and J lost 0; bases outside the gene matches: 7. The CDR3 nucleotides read TGCGCCAGCAGGGGGGGACAGGATATCTCCTACGAGCAGTACTTC. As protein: CASRGGQDISYEQYF.

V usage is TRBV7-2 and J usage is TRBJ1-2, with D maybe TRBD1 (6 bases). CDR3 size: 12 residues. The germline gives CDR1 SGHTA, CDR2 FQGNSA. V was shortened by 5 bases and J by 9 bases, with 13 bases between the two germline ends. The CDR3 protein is CASSNNRDCYTF. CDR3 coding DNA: TGTGCCAGCAGCAACAACAGGGATTGCTACACCTTC.

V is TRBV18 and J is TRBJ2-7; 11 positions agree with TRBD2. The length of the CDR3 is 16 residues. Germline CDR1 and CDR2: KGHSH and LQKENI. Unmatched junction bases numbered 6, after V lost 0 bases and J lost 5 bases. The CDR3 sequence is CASSPPLAGGPNEQYF. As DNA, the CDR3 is TGTGCCAGCTCACCACCCTTAGCGGGAGGGCCAAACGAGCAGTACTTC.

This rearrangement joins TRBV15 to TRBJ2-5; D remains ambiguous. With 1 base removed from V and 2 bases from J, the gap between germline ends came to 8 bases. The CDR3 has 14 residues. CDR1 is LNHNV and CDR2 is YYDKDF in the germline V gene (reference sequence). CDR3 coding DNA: TGTGCCACCAGCAGAGTGGGTAGACAAGAGACCCAGTACTTC. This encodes CATSRVGRQETQYF.